This entry describes one TCR beta chain. The TCRbeta library was prepared with unique molecular identifiers. TCRdb ran MiXCR on the PCR reads and lists one entry per CDR3 protein. The repertoire holds some 200,000 distinct CDR3 sequences, with approximately 6.6% as singletons. Trimming shortened V by 10 bases and J by 4 bases, and 14 bases separated the two germline ends. Germline CDR1 is MDHEN and CDR2 is SYDVKM. The CDR3 totals 12 residues. The data belong to a study of T-cell reconstitution after alpha-beta-depleted transplantation in children. The clonotype comes from a human donor who donated a stem cell graft to a child with Wiskott-Aldrich syndrome. This chain connects TRBV28 to TRBJ2-7; D possibly corresponds to TRBD1 (5 bases). The source was PBMCs from the stem cell graft donor, collected from the stem cell graft. The CDR3 coding sequence is TGTGCCAACAGGCCCCGTCAATACGAGCAGTACTTC. Amino acid sequence: CANRPRQYEQYF.